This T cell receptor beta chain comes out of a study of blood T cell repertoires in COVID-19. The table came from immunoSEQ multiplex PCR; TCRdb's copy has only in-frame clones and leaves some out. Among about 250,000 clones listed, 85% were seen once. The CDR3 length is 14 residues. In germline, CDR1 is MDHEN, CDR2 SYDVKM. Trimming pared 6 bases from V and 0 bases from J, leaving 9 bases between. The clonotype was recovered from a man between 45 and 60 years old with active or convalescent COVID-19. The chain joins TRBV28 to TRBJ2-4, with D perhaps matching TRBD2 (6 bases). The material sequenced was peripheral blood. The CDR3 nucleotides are TGTGCCAGCAGGGCGGGGCTAGCCAAAAACATTCAGTACTTC. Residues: CASRAGLAKNIQYF.